The rows below give T cell receptor beta chains drawn from one sample of a study of T cells in localized non-small cell lung cancer. The method was immunoSEQ multiplex PCR; TCRdb's version includes in-frame clones alone and lacks a portion of them. The sample comprises fewer than 60,000 clones, about 80% of which are singletons, and just under 20% rests with the top ten. The specimen comprised peripheral blood, sampled before any cancer treatment. These receptors all come from a female donor older than 55 with stage II squamous cell lung carcinoma. The CDR3 runs from the conserved cysteine through the conserved F or W. The D gene is left open where the match is weak. The listing skips clone size in some rows; elsewhere it reads once, few, many or a size class.

TRBV4-2	.	few	TRBJ2-3	CASSHPDLTDTQYF	TGTGCCAGCAGCCACCCCGACCTAACAGATACGCAGTATTTT
TRBV5-8	TRBD1	.	TRBJ2-2	CASRSSGDSYTGELFF	TGTGCCAGCCGTTCCTCCGGGGACAGCTACACCGGGGAGCTGTTTTTT
TRBV6-1	TRBD1	.	TRBJ1-1	CASISRLTGDEAFF	TGTGCCAGCATCTCAAGACTAACAGGGGATGAAGCTTTCTTT
TRBV10-3	.	.	TRBJ1-2	CAISEARRYGYTF	TGTGCCATCAGTGAGGCCAGGCGCTATGGCTACACCTTC
TRBV27	.	.	TRBJ1-2	CASSFSTGGSYGYTF	TGTGCCAGCAGTTTCTCGACGGGAGGATCCTATGGCTACACCTTC
TRBV5-5	.	.	TRBJ2-3	CASSHTGRTDTQYF	TGTGCCAGCAGCCATACAGGGCGCACAGATACGCAGTATTTT
TRBV4-3	.	.	TRBJ2-3	CASSYSPGGGTDTQYF	TGCGCCAGCAGCTACTCACCAGGGGGGGGGACAGATACGCAGTATTTT
TRBV5-1	.	.	TRBJ2-3	CASSFVIGDTQYF	TGCGCCAGCAGCTTCGTCATCGGGGATACGCAGTATTTT
TRBV5-1	.	.	TRBJ1-1	CASSLAEGRGMNTEAFF	TGCGCCAGCAGCTTGGCCGAGGGGAGGGGGATGAACACTGAAGCTTTCTTT
TRBV2	.	.	TRBJ1-4	CATALAGAGGEKLFF	TGTGCCACCGCCTTGGCAGGGGCCGGGGGTGAAAAACTGTTTTTT
TRBV25-1	TRBD2	.	TRBJ2-7	CASSEEVGGIGSHEQYF	TGTGCCAGCAGTGAAGAAGTCGGGGGGATAGGGAGTCACGAGCAGTACTTC
TRBV4-1	.	.	TRBJ1-2	CASSQIDGEGYTF	TGCGCCAGCAGCCAAATAGATGGAGAGGGCTACACCTTC
TRBV5-1	.	.	TRBJ2-3	CASSPRGGQQTDTQYF	TGCGCCAGCAGCCCAAGGGGGGGACAGCAAACAGATACGCAGTATTTT
TRBV6-5	TRBD1	.	TRBJ1-6	CASTLRGQGRSPLHF	TGTGCCAGCACCCTTAGGGGACAGGGAAGGTCACCCCTCCACTTT
TRBV6-5	.	.	TRBJ1-5	CASSGTGKTNQPQHF	TGTGCCAGCAGTGGGACGGGCAAGACGAATCAGCCCCAGCATTTT
TRBV9	TRBD1	.	TRBJ1-5	CASSATGGNQPQHF	TGTGCCAGCAGCGCAACAGGGGGAAATCAGCCCCAGCATTTT
TRBV9	TRBD1	.	TRBJ1-1	CASSVRDRVTEAFF	TGTGCCAGCAGCGTCCGGGACAGGGTCACTGAAGCTTTCTTT
TRBV18	TRBD2	.	TRBJ2-1	CASSPPERGGIGEQFF	TGTGCCAGCTCACCACCGGAGCGGGGGGGCATTGGTGAGCAGTTCTTC
TRBV14	.	few	TRBJ1-2	CASSQVRDYGYTF	TGTGCCAGCAGCCAAGTCCGTGACTATGGCTACACCTTC
TRBV4-1	.	.	TRBJ2-6	CASSQDSIGFSGANVLTF	TGCGCCAGCAGCCAAGATTCCATCGGGTTCTCTGGGGCCAACGTCCTGACTTTC
TRBV27	.	.	TRBJ2-5	CASSLRWRETQYF	TGTGCCAGCAGTTTACGGTGGAGAGAGACCCAGTACTTC
TRBV15	.	once	TRBJ2-1	CATSRAGASYNEQFF	TGTGCCACCAGCAGAGCTGGAGCGTCCTACAATGAGCAGTTCTTC
TRBV6-5	TRBD2	.	TRBJ2-1	CASRRGGEQFF	TGTGCCAGCAGACGCGGGGGTGAGCAGTTCTTC
TRBV6-1	TRBD1	.	TRBJ2-7	CASRDRDPPSYEQYF	TGTGCCAGCAGGGACAGGGATCCCCCCTCCTACGAGCAGTACTTC
TRBV6-4	TRBD1	.	TRBJ1-2	CASSAEQGSAYGYTF	TGTGCCAGCAGTGCCGAACAGGGGTCCGCCTATGGCTACACCTTC
TRBV6-4	.	.	TRBJ2-6	CASSEGGGAGANVLTF	TGTGCCAGCAGTGAAGGAGGGGGCGCTGGGGCCAACGTCCTGACTTTC
TRBV6-6	.	.	TRBJ2-7	CASSAPGGPQYF	TGTGCCAGCAGTGCTCCAGGCGGTCCCCAGTACTTC
TRBV10-3	TRBD2	.	TRBJ2-1	CAISGLDGGEQFF	TGTGCCATCAGCGGACTAGATGGCGGTGAGCAGTTCTTC
TRBV6-1	.	.	TRBJ1-1	CASRVTWGQNTEAFF	TGTGCCAGCAGGGTTACGTGGGGACAGAACACTGAAGCTTTCTTT
TRBV5-3	.	few	TRBJ2-6	CARSTDRRQISGANVLTF	TGTGCCAGAAGCACTGATAGGAGGCAAATCTCTGGGGCCAACGTCCTGACTTTC
TRBV5-6	TRBD2	.	TRBJ2-6	CASSLSGGPSSGANVLTF	TGTGCCAGCAGCTTGAGCGGGGGGCCCTCATCTGGGGCCAACGTCCTGACTTTC
TRBV7-2	TRBD1	.	TRBJ1-2	CASSWDSSAGYTF	TGTGCCAGCAGCTGGGACAGTTCAGCAGGCTACACCTTC
TRBV6-1	TRBD1	.	TRBJ1-2	CASGKTGTGPYGYTF	TGTGCCAGCGGTAAGACCGGGACAGGGCCGTATGGCTACACCTTC
TRBV15	.	.	TRBJ1-3	CATSRDPGSGNTIYF	TGTGCCACCAGCAGAGATCCGGGGTCTGGAAACACCATATATTTT
TRBV6-5	.	.	TRBJ2-3	CASSSGHYSTDTQYF	TGTGCCAGCAGTTCGGGACACTATAGCACAGATACGCAGTATTTT
TRBV5-4	TRBD1	.	TRBJ1-2	CASSWGTGTGGLYTF	TGTGCCAGCAGCTGGGGAACCGGGACAGGGGGCCTCTACACCTTC
TRBV7-3	TRBD1	.	TRBJ2-2	CASRPAGTGRGELFF	TGTGCCAGCAGGCCAGCCGGGACAGGGCGAGGGGAGCTGTTTTTT
TRBV18	TRBD1	few	TRBJ1-5	CASSPDRTGTNQPQHF	TGTGCCAGCTCACCGGACCGGACAGGGACTAATCAGCCCCAGCATTTT
TRBV19	.	.	TRBJ1-1	CASSRQVGRTEAFF	TGTGCCAGTAGTAGACAGGTAGGCCGCACTGAAGCTTTCTTT
TRBV4-2	TRBD1	.	TRBJ1-6	CASSQDLGGGSPLHF	TGTGCCAGCAGCCAAGATCTAGGGGGCGGATCACCCCTCCACTTT
TRBV5-1	.	once	TRBJ1-2	CASSPGQRVGHSF	TGCGCCAGCAGCCCCGGCCAGCGGGTCGGCCACAGCTTC
TRBV4-2	TRBD1	.	TRBJ1-2	CASSPWTGGNYGYTF	TGTGCCAGCAGCCCCTGGACAGGGGGCAACTATGGCTACACCTTC
TRBV9	TRBD2	.	TRBJ2-1	CASSVEVAGGKEQFF	TGTGCCAGCAGCGTAGAAGTAGCGGGGGGTAAGGAGCAGTTCTTC
TRBV7-9	.	few	TRBJ2-3	CASSLRGGRGGTDTQYF	TGTGCCAGCAGCTTAAGAGGAGGGAGAGGGGGGACAGATACGCAGTATTTT
TRBV18	.	few	TRBJ2-2	CASSLSTGELFF	TGTGCCAGCTCGCTTAGCACCGGGGAGCTGTTTTTT
TRBV27	TRBD2	.	TRBJ2-1	CASSLGSGGAHEQFF	TGTGCCAGCAGTTTGGGTAGCGGGGGGGCACATGAGCAGTTCTTC
TRBV12-5	TRBD1	few	TRBJ1-4	CASATGDDEKLFF	TGTGCTTCCGCGACAGGGGATGATGAAAAACTGTTTTTT
TRBV4-1	.	.	TRBJ1-4	CASSQDSVRGIATNEKLFF	TGCGCCAGCAGCCAAGACTCAGTACGGGGTATCGCAACTAATGAAAAACTGTTTTTT
TRBV7-9	.	once	TRBJ2-7	CASSFGDSYEQYF	TGTGCCAGCAGCTTCGGGGACTCCTACGAGCAGTACTTC
TRBV11-3	.	.	TRBJ2-2	CASSRTTGYTGELFF	TGTGCCAGCAGCCGCACCACAGGGTACACCGGGGAGCTGTTTTTT
TRBV28	.	.	TRBJ1-2	CASSSQGPHGYTF	TGTGCCAGCAGTTCCCAGGGGCCTCATGGCTACACCTTC
TRBV6-1	TRBD1	.	TRBJ1-1	CASRDRGAPVAEAFF	TGTGCCAGCAGAGACAGGGGGGCACCTGTAGCTGAAGCTTTCTTT
TRBV19	.	.	TRBJ1-2	CASSEQTNYGYTF	TGTGCCAGTAGTGAACAGACTAACTATGGCTACACCTTC
TRBV4-3	.	.	TRBJ1-5	CASSQDPGVNQPQHF	TGCGCCAGCAGCCAAGATCCTGGGGTCAATCAGCCCCAGCATTTT
TRBV27	TRBD1	.	TRBJ2-7	CASSLFGTAGIEQYF	TGTGCCAGCAGTTTATTTGGGACAGCAGGTATCGAGCAGTACTTC
TRBV18	TRBD1	.	TRBJ2-2	CASSPTGTATGELFF	TGTGCCAGCTCACCCACCGGGACAGCGACCGGGGAGCTGTTTTTT
TRBV7-2	.	.	TRBJ1-4	CASSLRVNSNEKLFF	TGTGCCAGCAGCTTAAGGGTGAATAGTAATGAAAAACTGTTTTTT
TRBV11-2	.	.	TRBJ2-1	CASSRLGVGGAGNEQFF	TGTGCCAGCAGCCGACTGGGAGTGGGGGGCGCGGGTAATGAGCAGTTCTTC
TRBV6-6	.	.	TRBJ2-3	CASSPRGTDTQYF	TGTGCCAGCAGCCCCCGGGGCACAGATACGCAGTATTTT